The rows below give T cell receptor beta chains drawn from one sample of a study of control samples from healthy donors and cancer patients. TCRdb's copy holds only in-frame clones and misses some; the assay was immunoSEQ multiplex PCR. The sample yields 170,000 or so clones, 94% seen once. Sequencing was performed on blood. These receptor sequences come from a woman aged 18 to 35 in good health. Both conserved end residues are part of each CDR3.

V	J	CDR3
TRBV5-1	TRBJ2-1	CASSVLAGVGLNEQFF
TRBV2	TRBJ1-4	CASKKPGQANEKLFF
TRBV5-4	TRBJ1-1	CASSIKQANTEAFF
TRBV5-1	TRBJ2-7	CASSLVGGLSSYEQYF
TRBV25-1	TRBJ1-2	CASSELSGRSSYGYTF
TRBV3-1/TRBV3-2	TRBJ2-3	CASKVATGKSADTQYF
TRBV29-1	TRBJ2-2	CSGIAGGSTGELFF
TRBV7-2	TRBJ2-1	CASSLAGGEQFF
TRBV19	TRBJ1-5	CASSIRNKGGWDQPQHF
TRBV11-2	TRBJ2-7	CASSWERGPYEQYF
TRBV7-9	TRBJ2-7	CASSPRGVDDEQYF
TRBV7-6	TRBJ1-2	CASSLALRTGMVQDGYTF
TRBV9	TRBJ1-5	CASSVEGDQPQHF
TRBV19	TRBJ1-2	CASSIGPGLYTF
TRBV11-2	TRBJ1-2	CASSLDRPYGYTF
TRBV5-1	TRBJ1-4	CASSLAQGAGNEKLFF
TRBV10-3	TRBJ2-3	CAISGGLAGRADTQYF